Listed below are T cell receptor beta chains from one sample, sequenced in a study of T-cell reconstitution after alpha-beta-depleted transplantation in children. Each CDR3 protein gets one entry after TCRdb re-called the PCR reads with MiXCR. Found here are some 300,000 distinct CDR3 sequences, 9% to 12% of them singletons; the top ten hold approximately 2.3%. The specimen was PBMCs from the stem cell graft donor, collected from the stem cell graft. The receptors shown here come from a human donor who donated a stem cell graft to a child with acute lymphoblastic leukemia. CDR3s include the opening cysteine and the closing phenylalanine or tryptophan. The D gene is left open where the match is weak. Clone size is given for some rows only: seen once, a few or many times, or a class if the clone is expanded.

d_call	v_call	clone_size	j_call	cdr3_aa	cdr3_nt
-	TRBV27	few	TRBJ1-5	CASSWGYSNQPQHF	TGTGCCAGCAGTTGGGGTTATAGCAATCAGCCCCAGCATTTT
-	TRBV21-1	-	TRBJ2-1	CASSKARQGKRPPSEMCRNNEQFF	TGTGCCAGCAGCAAAGCCCGACAGGGGAAAAGGCCCCCAAGCGAAATGTGCCGAAACAATGAGCAGTTCTTC
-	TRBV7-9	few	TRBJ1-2	CASSLAEAYGYTF	TGTGCCAGCAGTCTGGCCGAAGCCTATGGCTACACCTTC
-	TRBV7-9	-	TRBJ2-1	CASRTQTPREFDEQFF	TGTGCCAGCAGAACACAGACGCCCCGGGAGTTCGATGAGCAGTTCTTC
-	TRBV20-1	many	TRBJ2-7	CSAAIDEPYEQYF	TGCAGTGCCGCGATAGATGAACCCTACGAGCAGTACTTC
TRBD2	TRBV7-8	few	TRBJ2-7	CASSLGAGESYEQYF	TGTGCCAGCAGCTTAGGGGCGGGAGAGAGCTACGAGCAGTACTTC
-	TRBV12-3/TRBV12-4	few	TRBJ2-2	CASSLGGRGWGRELFF	TGTGCCAGCAGTTTAGGGGGCAGGGGATGGGGCCGGGAGCTGTTTTTT
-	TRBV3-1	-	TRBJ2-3	CASSQAARSTDTQYF	TGTGCCAGCAGCCAAGCTGCGCGGAGCACAGATACGCAGTATTTT
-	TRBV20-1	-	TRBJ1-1	CSAVSHDLRDTNTEAFF	TGCAGTGCTGTGTCCCACGATCTACGGGACACCAACACTGAAGCTTTCTTT
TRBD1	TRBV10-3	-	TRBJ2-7	CAISESGGQGPTEQYF	TGTGCCATCAGTGAGTCAGGGGGACAGGGCCCTACCGAGCAGTACTTC
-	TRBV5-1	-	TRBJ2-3	CASSLAPSGYTDTQYF	TGCGCCAGCAGCTTGGCCCCCAGCGGCTACACAGATACGCAGTATTTT
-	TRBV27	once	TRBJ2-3	CASSLSRGTAAAQYF	TGTGCCAGCAGTTTAAGCCGGGGGACGGCTGCTGCGCAGTATTTT
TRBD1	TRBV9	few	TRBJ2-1	CASSAQGAFYNEQFF	TGTGCCAGCAGCGCACAGGGGGCCTTCTACAATGAGCAGTTCTTC
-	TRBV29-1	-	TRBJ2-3	CSVPPGDGGPDTQYF	TGCAGCGTTCCCCCAGGCGACGGGGGCCCAGATACGCAGTATTTT
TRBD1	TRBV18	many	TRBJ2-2	CASSPLGGTGSTGELFF	TGTGCCAGCTCACCTCTCGGCGGGACAGGGTCCACCGGGGAGCTGTTTTTT
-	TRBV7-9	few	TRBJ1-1	CASSAQDSEAFF	TGTGCCAGCAGCGCCCAAGATAGTGAAGCTTTCTTT
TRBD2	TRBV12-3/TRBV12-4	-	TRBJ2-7	CASSLAGGLFNEQYF	TGTGCCAGCAGTTTAGCGGGAGGGCTCTTTAACGAGCAGTACTTC
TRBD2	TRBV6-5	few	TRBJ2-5	CASSYTGGSGETQYF	TGTGCCAGCAGTTACACGGGAGGGAGTGGAGAGACCCAGTACTTC
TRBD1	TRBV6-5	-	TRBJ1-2	CASSSTGTGGYTF	TGTGCCAGCAGTTCGACAGGGACCGGTGGCTACACCTTC
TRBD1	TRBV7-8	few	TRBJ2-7	CASSFPLGTGENGYEQYF	TGTGCCAGCAGCTTCCCACTCGGGACAGGGGAAAATGGCTACGAGCAGTACTTC
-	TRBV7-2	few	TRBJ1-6	CASRPMGRGSNSPLHF	TGTGCCAGCCGCCCAATGGGTAGGGGGAGTAATTCACCCCTCCACTTT
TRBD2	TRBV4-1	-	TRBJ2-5	CASSHRAGLAGLAQYF	TGCGCCAGCAGCCACAGAGCGGGTCTAGCGGGATTAGCCCAGTACTTC
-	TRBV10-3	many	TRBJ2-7	CAISESKPGPGEQYF	TGTGCCATCAGTGAGTCGAAGCCGGGGCCGGGCGAGCAGTACTTC
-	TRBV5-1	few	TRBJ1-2	CASSTVRNYGYTF	TGCGCCAGCAGCACGGTCCGGAACTATGGCTACACCTTC
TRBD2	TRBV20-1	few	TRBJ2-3	CSASGTSGITDTQYF	TGCAGTGCCAGCGGGACTAGCGGGATCACAGATACGCAGTATTTT
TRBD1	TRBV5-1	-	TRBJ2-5	CASSGATDRVIAETQYF	TGCGCCAGCAGCGGCGCGACGGACAGGGTGATCGCCGAGACCCAGTACTTC
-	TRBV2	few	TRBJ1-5	CASSEAWVFSNQPQHF	TGTGCCAGCAGTGAAGCGTGGGTTTTTAGCAATCAGCCCCAGCATTTT
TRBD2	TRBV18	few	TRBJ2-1	CASSPFVASGRYDEQFF	TGTGCCAGCTCACCATTTGTAGCTAGCGGGAGGTACGATGAGCAGTTCTTC
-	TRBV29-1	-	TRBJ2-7	CSVESSSTGRSYEQYF	TGCAGCGTTGAATCTTCAAGTACGGGGCGTTCCTACGAGCAGTACTTC
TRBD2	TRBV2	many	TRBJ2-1	CAIEREGEQFF	TGTGCCATCGAGCGGGAGGGAGAGCAGTTCTTC
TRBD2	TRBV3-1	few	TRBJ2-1	CASSQSGVAGGGYNEQFF	TGTGCCAGCAGCCAAAGCGGAGTAGCGGGAGGTGGCTACAATGAGCAGTTCTTC
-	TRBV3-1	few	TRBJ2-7	CASSPPGALVYEQYF	TGTGCCAGCAGCCCCCCCGGCGCACTTGTCTACGAGCAGTACTTC
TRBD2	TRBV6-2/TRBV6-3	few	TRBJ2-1	CASSSSGSSFGEQFF	TGTGCCAGCAGTTCTAGCGGGAGCTCGTTTGGTGAGCAGTTCTTC
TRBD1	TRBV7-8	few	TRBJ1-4	CASSVAHTGGTGKLFF	TGTGCCAGCAGCGTCGCACACACAGGGGGGACGGGAAAACTGTTTTTT
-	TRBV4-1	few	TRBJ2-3	CASSQVGLGTHTDTQYF	TGCGCCAGCAGCCAAGTGGGCCTGGGGACACACACAGATACGCAGTATTTT
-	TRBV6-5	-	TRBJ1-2	CASSYRGQSNYGCTF	TGTGCCAGCAGTTATAGAGGACAGAGCAACTATGGCTGCACCTTC
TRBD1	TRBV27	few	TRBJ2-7	CASRTGVYEQYF	TGTGCCAGCAGGACAGGGGTTTACGAGCAGTACTTC
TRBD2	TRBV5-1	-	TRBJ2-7	CASRWTSASYEQYF	TGCGCCAGCCGCTGGACTAGCGCATCCTACGAGCAGTACTTC
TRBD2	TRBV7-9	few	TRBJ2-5	CASSLGSGLGLETQYF	TGTGCCAGCAGCTTAGGATCTGGACTAGGGTTAGAGACCCAGTACTTC
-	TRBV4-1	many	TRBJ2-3	CASSQVSADTQYF	TGCGCCAGCAGCCAAGTGTCAGCAGATACGCAGTATTTT
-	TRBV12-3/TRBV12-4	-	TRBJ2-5	CASSLWTTPIETQYF	TGTGCCAGCAGTTTATGGACTACCCCGATAGAGACCCAGTACTTC
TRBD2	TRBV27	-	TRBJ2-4	CASSMTGGGNIQYF	TGTGCCAGCAGTATGACCGGGGGGGGAAACATTCAGTACTTC
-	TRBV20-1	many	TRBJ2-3	CSALKLGTDTQYF	TGCAGTGCTCTAAAACTCGGCACAGATACGCAGTATTTT